Listed below are T cell receptor beta chains from one sample, sequenced in a study of blood T cell repertoires in COVID-19. TCRdb keeps only in-frame clones here, not all; method: immunoSEQ multiplex PCR. This table holds approximately 400,000 clones, approximately 87% found once. The sample was PBMCs or T cells enriched from blood (not recorded which). The receptors here all came from a man aged 30 to 39 who had recovered from COVID-19. CDR3s include the opening cysteine and the closing phenylalanine or tryptophan. The D gene is left open where the match is weak. For some rows the clone size is stated as once, few or many, or as a class when expanded; others skip it.

TRBJ2-7,TRBV6-5,TRBD1,few,CASPRTGVLYEQYF,TGTGCCAGCCCCCGGACAGGGGTCCTCTACGAGCAGTACTTC
TRBJ1-5,TRBV4-1,TRBD1,-,CASSQGFKARGLEPQHF,TGCGCCAGCAGCCAAGGATTCAAGGCCAGGGGGCTCGAGCCCCAGCATTTT
TRBJ1-5,TRBV7-2,-,-,CASSPPEVIQPQHF,TGTGCCAGCAGCCCACCTGAGGTAATACAGCCCCAGCATTTT
TRBJ1-6,TRBV30,-,-,CAWSDYNYNSPLHF,TGTGCCTGGAGTGATTACAACTATAATTCACCCCTCCACTTT
TRBJ1-5,TRBV27,-,many,CASSTGSNQPQHF,TGTGCCAGCAGTACGGGGAGCAATCAGCCCCAGCATTTT
TRBJ2-7,TRBV7-3,TRBD1,-,CASSGRDSNEQYF,TGTGCCAGCAGCGGCCGGGACAGTAACGAGCAGTACTTC
TRBJ2-2,TRBV5-5,TRBD1,-,CASSSAGQGRTGELFF,TGTGCCAGCAGCTCGGCGGGACAGGGGAGGACCGGGGAGCTGTTTTTT
TRBJ1-3,TRBV13,-,-,CASSLDSVSGNTIYF,TGTGCCAGCAGCTTAGATTCCGTCTCTGGAAACACCATATATTTT
TRBJ1-1,TRBV7-2,TRBD1,once,CASSPTQGALPEAFF,TGTGCCAGCAGCCCAACACAGGGGGCCCTTCCCGAAGCTTTCTTT
TRBJ1-3,TRBV10-3,TRBD1,-,CAISDRGQGGNTIYF,TGTGCCATCAGTGACCGGGGACAGGGAGGAAACACCATATATTTT
TRBJ1-2,TRBV15,-,-,CATSRDREAYYGYTF,TGTGCCACCAGCAGAGACAGGGAGGCGTATTATGGCTACACCTTC
TRBJ2-1,TRBV5-6,-,-,CASGWGRDEQFF,TGTGCCAGCGGGTGGGGGCGCGACGAGCAGTTCTTC
TRBJ2-5,TRBV3-1/TRBV3-2,-,-,CASSQVSYRLLGETQYF,TGTGCCAGCAGCCAAGTATCTTACAGGCTCTTAGGGGAGACCCAGTACTTC
TRBJ2-3,TRBV30,TRBD1,-,CAWSGDRGFTDTQYF,TGTGCCTGGAGTGGGGACAGGGGGTTTACAGATACGCAGTATTTT
TRBJ1-2,TRBV2,TRBD1,few,CASKPTGGNYGYTF,TGTGCCAGCAAACCGACAGGGGGAAACTATGGCTACACCTTC
TRBJ2-6,TRBV5-1,-,-,CASRASSGANVLTF,TGCGCCAGCCGTGCGAGCTCTGGGGCCAACGTCCTGACTTTC
TRBJ2-3,TRBV4-1,TRBD2,-,CASSQASGGAHTDTQYF,TGCGCCAGCAGCCAAGCTAGCGGGGGGGCCCACACAGATACGCAGTATTTT
TRBJ2-2,TRBV11-3,TRBD1,-,CASSPPTGAGELFF,TGTGCCAGCAGCCCACCGACAGGGGCCGGGGAGCTGTTTTTT
TRBJ2-2,TRBV29-1,TRBD1,-,CSVRDRGLGGELFF,TGCAGCGTGCGAGACAGGGGGCTAGGCGGGGAGCTGTTTTTT
TRBJ1-1,TRBV2,-,-,CASGQNTEAFF,TGTGCCAGCGGGCAGAACACTGAAGCTTTCTTT
TRBJ2-1,TRBV3-1/TRBV3-2,-,-,CASSQQGAYNEQFF,TGTGCCAGCAGCCAACAGGGTGCCTACAATGAGCAGTTCTTC
TRBJ1-5,TRBV21-1,-,-,CASAQGGRNKGSDQPQHF,TGTGCCAGCGCCCAGGGAGGGCGGAACAAGGGCTCTGATCAGCCCCAGCATTTT
TRBJ2-7,TRBV30,-,-,CAWSAGTGLFEQYF,TGTGCCTGGAGTGCGGGAACAGGGCTTTTCGAGCAGTACTTC
TRBJ1-2,TRBV6-8,-,-,CANRPPANYGYTF,TGTGCCAACAGACCCCCAGCTAACTATGGCTACACCTTC
TRBJ1-5,TRBV29-1,TRBD1,-,CSVGQGDSQPQHF,TGCAGCGTTGGACAGGGGGATAGTCAGCCCCAGCATTTT
TRBJ2-1,TRBV21-1,-,-,CASSSRGAPYNEQFF,TGTGCCAGCAGCTCGCGGGGGGCTCCCTACAATGAGCAGTTCTTC
TRBJ1-4,TRBV30,-,once,CAWRWGLGPGEKLFF,TGTGCCTGGAGATGGGGCCTAGGGCCCGGTGAAAAACTGTTTTTT
TRBJ2-2,TRBV7-6,TRBD1,once,CASSLGQGTNGELFF,TGTGCCAGCAGCTTGGGACAGGGGACAAACGGGGAGCTGTTTTTT
TRBJ1-2,TRBV2,TRBD1,-,CASREGTASGNYGYTF,TGTGCCAGCAGAGAAGGGACAGCCTCGGGGAACTATGGCTACACCTTC
TRBJ1-4,TRBV6-5,TRBD1,once,CASSYSTGQGGKKLFF,TGTGCCAGCAGTTACTCGACTGGACAGGGGGGGAAAAAACTGTTTTTT
TRBJ1-2,TRBV30,-,once,CAWSGSERGYTF,TGTGCCTGGAGTGGATCCGAACGGGGCTACACCTTC
TRBJ2-1,TRBV11-1,TRBD2,-,CASSSFSGGEQFF,TGTGCCAGCAGCTCCTTTAGCGGGGGTGAGCAGTTCTTC
TRBJ1-6,TRBV7-9,TRBD1,-,CASSLVGRDRGTPLHF,TGTGCCAGCAGCTTAGTCGGCCGGGACAGGGGTACACCCCTCCACTTT
TRBJ1-2,TRBV30,-,-,CAWSVHGSYGYTF,TGTGCCTGGAGTGTACATGGTTCCTATGGCTACACCTTC
TRBJ2-2,TRBV12-3/TRBV12-4,-,-,CASSIQGELFF,TGTGCCAGCAGCATACAGGGGGAGCTGTTTTTT
TRBJ1-5,TRBV7-2,TRBD1,few,CASSPGGDPSQPQHF,TGTGCCAGCAGCCCAGGGGGTGATCCCAGTCAGCCCCAGCATTTT
TRBJ2-2,TRBV3-1/TRBV3-2,TRBD2,-,CASSPLAGGTGELFF,TGTGCCAGCAGCCCATTAGCGGGGGGCACCGGGGAGCTGTTTTTT
TRBJ2-5,TRBV7-2,TRBD1,-,CASSINRGETQYF,TGTGCCAGCAGCATAAACAGGGGGGAGACCCAGTACTTC
TRBJ1-1,TRBV10-3,TRBD1,-,CATQTGRGLLNTEAFF,TGTGCAACTCAAACTGGCAGGGGGCTTTTGAACACTGAAGCTTTCTTT
TRBJ2-7,TRBV3-1/TRBV3-2,-,-,CASSQDPSMPYEQYF,TGTGCCAGCAGCCAAGATCCTAGCATGCCCTACGAGCAGTACTTC
TRBJ1-2,TRBV20-1,-,few,CSASPLSYGYTF,TGCAGTGCTAGTCCCCTCAGCTATGGCTACACCTTC
TRBJ1-2,TRBV6-5,-,few,CASSPRENYGYTF,TGTGCCAGCAGCCCGCGGGAGAACTATGGCTACACCTTC
TRBJ1-1,TRBV30,TRBD1,-,CAWSPGTELLTEAFF,TGTGCCTGGAGTCCCGGGACAGAATTACTCACTGAAGCTTTCTTT
TRBJ2-2,TRBV6-2/TRBV6-3,-,-,CASSYRPGTSTGELFF,TGTGCCAGCAGTTATCGCCCTGGGACATCGACCGGGGAGCTGTTTTTT
TRBJ2-3,TRBV7-9,TRBD2,-,CASSPGTSGGEADTQYF,TGTGCCAGCAGCCCCGGGACTAGCGGGGGTGAGGCAGATACGCAGTATTTT